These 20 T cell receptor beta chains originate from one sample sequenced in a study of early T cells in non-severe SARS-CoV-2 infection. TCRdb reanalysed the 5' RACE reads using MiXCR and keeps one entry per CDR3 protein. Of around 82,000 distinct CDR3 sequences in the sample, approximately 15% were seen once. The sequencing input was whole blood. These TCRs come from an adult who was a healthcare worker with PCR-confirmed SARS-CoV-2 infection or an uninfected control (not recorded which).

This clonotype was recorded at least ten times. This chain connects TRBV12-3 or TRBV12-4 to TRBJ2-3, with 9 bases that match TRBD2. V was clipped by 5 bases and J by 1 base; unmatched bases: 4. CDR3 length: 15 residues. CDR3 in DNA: TGTGCCAGCAGTCCTCGGACTAGCGGCACAGATACGCAGTATTTT. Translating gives CASSPRTSGTDTQYF.

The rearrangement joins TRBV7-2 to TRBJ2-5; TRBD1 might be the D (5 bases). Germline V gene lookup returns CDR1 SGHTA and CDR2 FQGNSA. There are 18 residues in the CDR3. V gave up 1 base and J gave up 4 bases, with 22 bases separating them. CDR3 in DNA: TGTGCCAGCAGCTTAGGGGGCCCAAGGGGCGGTGTGGGAGAGACCCAGTACTTC. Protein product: CASSLGGPRGGVGETQYF.

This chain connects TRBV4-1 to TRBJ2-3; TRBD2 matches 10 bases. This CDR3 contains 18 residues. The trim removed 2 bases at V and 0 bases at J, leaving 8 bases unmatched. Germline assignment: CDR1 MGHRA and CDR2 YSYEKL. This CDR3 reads CASSQLTRTSGSTDTQYF. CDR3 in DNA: TGCGCCAGCAGCCAACTCACCCGGACTAGCGGAAGCACAGATACGCAGTATTTT.

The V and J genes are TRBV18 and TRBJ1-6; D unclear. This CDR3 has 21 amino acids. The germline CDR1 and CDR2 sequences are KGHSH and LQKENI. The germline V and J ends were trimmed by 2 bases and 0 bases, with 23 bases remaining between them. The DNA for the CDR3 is TGTGCCAGCTCACCATTTTTGAGCCGCGGGCAGCCGAGCTCCTATAATTCACCCCTCCACTTT. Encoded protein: CASSPFLSRGQPSSYNSPLHF.

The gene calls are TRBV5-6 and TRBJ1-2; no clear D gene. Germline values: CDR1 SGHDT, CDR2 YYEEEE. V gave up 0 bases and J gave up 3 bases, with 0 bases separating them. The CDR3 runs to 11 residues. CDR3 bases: TGTGCCAGCAGCTTGGACTATGGCTACACCTTC. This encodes CASSLDYGYTF.

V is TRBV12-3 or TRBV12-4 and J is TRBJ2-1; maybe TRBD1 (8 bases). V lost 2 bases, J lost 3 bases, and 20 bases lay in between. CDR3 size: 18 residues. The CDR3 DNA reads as TGTGCCAGCAGTTTACAAGTAGTGACAGGGGACTACTACAATGAGCAGTTCTTC. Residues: CASSLQVVTGDYYNEQFF.

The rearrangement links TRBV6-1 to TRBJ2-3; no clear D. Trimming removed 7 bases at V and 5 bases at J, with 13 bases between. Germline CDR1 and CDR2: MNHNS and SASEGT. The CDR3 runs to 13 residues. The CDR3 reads CASMDPQRDTQYF. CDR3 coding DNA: TGTGCCAGCATGGACCCGCAGAGAGATACGCAGTATTTT.

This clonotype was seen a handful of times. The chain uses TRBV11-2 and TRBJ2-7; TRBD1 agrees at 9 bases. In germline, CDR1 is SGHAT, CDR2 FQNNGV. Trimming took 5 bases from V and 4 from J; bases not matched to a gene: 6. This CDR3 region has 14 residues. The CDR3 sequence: CASSRPGQGYEQYV. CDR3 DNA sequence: TGTGCCAGCAGCCGCCCCGGACAGGGGTACGAGCAGTACGTC.

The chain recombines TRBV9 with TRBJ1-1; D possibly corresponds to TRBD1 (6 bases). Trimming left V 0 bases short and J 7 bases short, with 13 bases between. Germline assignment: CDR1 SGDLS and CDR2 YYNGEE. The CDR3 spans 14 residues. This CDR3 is CASSVGGQLVEAFF. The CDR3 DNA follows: TGTGCCAGCAGCGTAGGAGGACAGCTCGTTGAAGCTTTCTTT. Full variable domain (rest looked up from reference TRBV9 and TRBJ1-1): DSGVTQTPKHLITATGQRVTLRCSPRSGDLSVYWYQQSLDQGLQFLIQYYNGEERAKGNILERFSAQQFPDLHSELNLSSLELGDSALYFCASSVGGQLVEAFFGQGTRLTVV.

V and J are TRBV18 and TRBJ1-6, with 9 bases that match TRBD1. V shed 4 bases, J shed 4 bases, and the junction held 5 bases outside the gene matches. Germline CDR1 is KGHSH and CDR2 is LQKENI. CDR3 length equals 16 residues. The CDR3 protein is CASSQSGTGYNSPLHF. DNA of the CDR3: TGTGCCAGCTCACAGTCCGGGACAGGGTATAATTCACCCCTCCACTTT.

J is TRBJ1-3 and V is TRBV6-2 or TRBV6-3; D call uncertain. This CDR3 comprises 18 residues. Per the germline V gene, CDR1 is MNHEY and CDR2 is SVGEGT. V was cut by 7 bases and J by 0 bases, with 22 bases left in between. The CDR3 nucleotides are TGTGCCAGCACTCCACCCCACCGGATTCTACACTCTGGAAACACCATATATTTT. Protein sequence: CASTPPHRILHSGNTIYF.

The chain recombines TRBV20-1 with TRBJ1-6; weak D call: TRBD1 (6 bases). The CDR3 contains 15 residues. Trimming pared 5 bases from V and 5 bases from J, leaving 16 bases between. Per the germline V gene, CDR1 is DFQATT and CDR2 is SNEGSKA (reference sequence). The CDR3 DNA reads TGCAGTGCTGGGCAGGGGAAGGGGGATAATTCACCCCTCCACTTT. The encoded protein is CSAGQGKGDNSPLHF.

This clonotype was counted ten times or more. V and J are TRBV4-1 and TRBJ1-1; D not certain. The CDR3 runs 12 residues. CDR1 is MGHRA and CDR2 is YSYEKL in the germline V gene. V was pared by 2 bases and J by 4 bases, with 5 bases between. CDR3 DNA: TGCGCCAGCAGCCAATCGGGCACTGAAGCTTTCTTT. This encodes CASSQSGTEAFF.

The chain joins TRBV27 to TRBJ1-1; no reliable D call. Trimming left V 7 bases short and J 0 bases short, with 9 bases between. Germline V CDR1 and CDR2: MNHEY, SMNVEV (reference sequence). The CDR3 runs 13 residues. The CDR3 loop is CASTSRVNTEAFF. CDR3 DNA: TGTGCCAGCACATCGAGAGTGAACACTGAAGCTTTCTTT.

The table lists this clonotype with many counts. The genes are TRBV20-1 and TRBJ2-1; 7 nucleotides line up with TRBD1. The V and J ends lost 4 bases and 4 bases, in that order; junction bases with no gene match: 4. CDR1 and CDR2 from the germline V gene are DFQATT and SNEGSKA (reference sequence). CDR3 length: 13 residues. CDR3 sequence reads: CSANRGWYNEQFF. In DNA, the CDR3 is TGCAGTGCTAACAGGGGTTGGTACAATGAGCAGTTCTTC.

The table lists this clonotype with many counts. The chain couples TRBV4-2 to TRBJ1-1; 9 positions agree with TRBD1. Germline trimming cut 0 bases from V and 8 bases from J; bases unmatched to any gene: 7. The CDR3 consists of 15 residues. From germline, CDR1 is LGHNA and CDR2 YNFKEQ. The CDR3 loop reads CASSQDGAGQGEAFF. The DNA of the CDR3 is TGTGCCAGCAGCCAAGATGGTGCAGGACAGGGGGAAGCTTTCTTT.

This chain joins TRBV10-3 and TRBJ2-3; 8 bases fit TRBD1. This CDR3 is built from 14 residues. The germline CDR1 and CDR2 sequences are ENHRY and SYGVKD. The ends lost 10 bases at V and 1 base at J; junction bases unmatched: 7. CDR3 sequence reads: CATRRTGRTDTQYF. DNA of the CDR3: TGTGCCACTAGACGGACAGGGCGCACAGATACGCAGTATTTT.

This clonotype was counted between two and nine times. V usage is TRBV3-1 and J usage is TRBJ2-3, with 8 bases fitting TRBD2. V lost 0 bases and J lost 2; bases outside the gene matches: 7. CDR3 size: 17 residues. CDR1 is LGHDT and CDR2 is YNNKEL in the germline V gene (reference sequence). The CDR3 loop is CASSQDAAGGLTDTQYF. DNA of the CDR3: TGTGCCAGCAGCCAAGATGCGGCGGGGGGACTCACAGATACGCAGTATTTT.

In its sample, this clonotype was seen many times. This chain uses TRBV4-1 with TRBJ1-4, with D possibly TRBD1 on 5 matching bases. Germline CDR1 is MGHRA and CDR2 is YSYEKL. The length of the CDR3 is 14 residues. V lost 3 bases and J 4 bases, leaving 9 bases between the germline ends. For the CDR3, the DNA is TGCGCCAGCAGCCAGGGGCAGTTTAATGAAAAACTGTTTTTT. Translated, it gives CASSQGQFNEKLFF.

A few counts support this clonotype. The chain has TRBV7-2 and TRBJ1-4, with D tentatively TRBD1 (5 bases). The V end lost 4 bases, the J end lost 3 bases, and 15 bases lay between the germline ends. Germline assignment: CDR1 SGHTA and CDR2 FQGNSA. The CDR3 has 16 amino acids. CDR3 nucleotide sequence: TGTGCCAGCAGCTCGACCCCGGGGGTTGCTAATGAAAAACTGTTTTTT. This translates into CASSSTPGVANEKLFF.